These T cell receptor beta chains were read from a single sample in a study of vaccination and CD4 T cells after COVID-19. TCRdb independently ran MiXCR on the PCR reads; one entry per CDR3 protein. The data hold 8,500 to 10,000 distinct CDR3 sequences, with about 41% observed a single time. These receptors have no known antigen. Sequencing was done on a sample of CD4+ T cells from blood, cultured in vitro. These receptors were obtained from a human donor who had recovered from COVID-19. Both conserved end residues are part of each CDR3. Fields, in order: D gene, V gene, clone size, J gene, CDR3 protein, CDR3 DNA. A D gene is named only where the DNA matches it firmly. Where a row states a size, it is once, few, many or the class of an expanded clone; other rows omit it.

D: -; V: TRBV6-1; size: few; J: TRBJ2-3; CDR3: CASRAPLGGAGDTQYF; DNA: TGTGCCAGCAGGGCCCCACTTGGGGGGGCCGGGGATACGCAGTATTTT
D: TRBD2; V: TRBV10-1; size: -; J: TRBJ2-3; CDR3: CASSEGFRAGGMDTQYF; DNA: TGCGCCAGCAGTGAAGGGTTTCGAGCGGGAGGAATGGATACGCAGTATTTT
D: -; V: TRBV6-1; size: -; J: TRBJ1-5; CDR3: CASRNQNSNQPQHF; DNA: TGTGCCAGCAGGAACCAGAATAGCAATCAGCCCCAGCATTTT
D: TRBD1; V: TRBV6-1; size: -; J: TRBJ2-1; CDR3: CASSVRQGRSYNEQFF; DNA: TGTGCCAGCAGTGTAAGACAGGGGAGATCCTACAATGAGCAGTTCTTC
D: TRBD1; V: TRBV12-3/TRBV12-4; size: few; J: TRBJ1-1; CDR3: CASSKQGFTEAFF; DNA: TGTGCCAGCAGTAAACAGGGGTTCACTGAAGCTTTCTTT
D: -; V: TRBV5-6; size: few; J: TRBJ1-5; CDR3: CASSLMGNRNQPQHF; DNA: TGTGCCAGCAGCTTGATGGGGAACCGCAATCAGCCCCAGCATTTT
D: TRBD2; V: TRBV12-3/TRBV12-4; size: few; J: TRBJ2-5; CDR3: CASSLRAPGLAGGQETQYF; DNA: TGTGCCAGCAGTTTAAGGGCACCGGGACTAGCGGGGGGGCAAGAGACCCAGTACTTC
D: TRBD1; V: TRBV7-2; size: few; J: TRBJ2-7; CDR3: CASSLTHLTGTYEQYF; DNA: TGTGCCAGCAGCTTAACTCACCTGACAGGGACGTACGAGCAGTACTTC
D: -; V: TRBV10-3; size: -; J: TRBJ1-1; CDR3: CAISEPTAGGTEAFF; DNA: TGTGCCATCAGTGAGCCGACGGCGGGGGGAACTGAAGCTTTCTTT
D: TRBD1; V: TRBV11-2; size: -; J: TRBJ1-5; CDR3: CASSLDTGGGNQPQHF; DNA: TGTGCCAGCAGCTTGGACACAGGGGGTGGTAATCAGCCCCAGCATTTT
D: TRBD2; V: TRBV6-5; size: -; J: TRBJ2-7; CDR3: CASSYSASGGNYEQYF; DNA: TGTGCCAGCAGTTACTCGGCTAGCGGGGGGAACTACGAGCAGTACTTC
D: -; V: TRBV19; size: -; J: TRBJ1-3; CDR3: CASSSSGFPGNTIYF; DNA: TGTGCCAGTAGTTCCTCAGGGTTTCCTGGAAACACCATATATTTT
D: -; V: TRBV30; size: few; J: TRBJ2-4; CDR3: CACAGLSDIQYF; DNA: TGTGCCTGTGCTGGACTATCGGACATTCAGTACTTC
D: TRBD2; V: TRBV12-3/TRBV12-4; size: -; J: TRBJ2-3; CDR3: CASSTTTSTTQYF; DNA: TGTGCCAGCAGTACAACGACTAGCACTACGCAGTATTTT
D: TRBD2; V: TRBV15; size: -; J: TRBJ2-3; CDR3: CATSRDPGTSGRTTDTQYF; DNA: TGTGCCACCAGCAGAGATCCGGGGACTAGCGGGAGGACGACAGATACGCAGTATTTT
D: -; V: TRBV2; size: -; J: TRBJ2-3; CDR3: CASKGWSDTQYF; DNA: TGTGCCAGCAAGGGGTGGTCAGATACGCAGTATTTT
D: TRBD1; V: TRBV18; size: -; J: TRBJ1-2; CDR3: CASSPIGQGNNGYTF; DNA: TGTGCCAGCTCACCAATCGGACAGGGGAATAATGGCTACACCTTC
D: TRBD1; V: TRBV15; size: few; J: TRBJ2-5; CDR3: CATSLRDRVETQYF; DNA: TGTGCCACCAGCCTCCGGGACAGGGTAGAGACCCAGTACTTC
D: TRBD2; V: TRBV7-9; size: -; J: TRBJ2-7; CDR3: CASSSRLAHQYEQYF; DNA: TGTGCCAGCAGCTCCCGACTAGCGCATCAGTACGAGCAGTACTTC
D: -; V: TRBV6-1; size: few; J: TRBJ1-2; CDR3: CAGSPAGGNYGYTF; DNA: TGTGCCGGATCTCCGGCCGGCGGTAACTATGGCTACACCTTC
D: -; V: TRBV20-1; size: -; J: TRBJ2-2; CDR3: CSARDSGRTNTGELFF; DNA: TGCAGTGCTAGAGATTCGGGCAGGACCAACACCGGGGAGCTGTTTTTT
D: -; V: TRBV27; size: -; J: TRBJ2-3; CDR3: CASSWGRGGTDTQYF; DNA: TGTGCCAGCAGTTGGGGCAGGGGGGGAACAGATACGCAGTATTTT
D: TRBD1; V: TRBV10-2; size: -; J: TRBJ1-6; CDR3: CASSESGTVGRALHF; DNA: TGCGCCAGCAGTGAGTCCGGGACAGTGGGTCGGGCCCTCCACTTT
D: -; V: TRBV6-5; size: few; J: TRBJ1-1; CDR3: CASSYRGVNTEAFF; DNA: TGTGCCAGCAGTTACAGGGGGGTGAACACTGAAGCTTTCTTT
D: -; V: TRBV19; size: few; J: TRBJ2-7; CDR3: CASSISRTISYEQYF; DNA: TGTGCCAGTAGTATAAGTCGGACAATCTCCTACGAGCAGTACTTC
D: TRBD1; V: TRBV10-3; size: -; J: TRBJ2-7; CDR3: CAITLDRTGIEQYF; DNA: TGTGCCATCACCCTGGACAGGACTGGCATCGAGCAGTACTTC
D: -; V: TRBV6-2/TRBV6-3; size: few; J: TRBJ1-5; CDR3: CASSRTNQPQHF; DNA: TGTGCCAGCAGTCGGACAAACCAGCCCCAGCATTTT
D: -; V: TRBV7-9; size: -; J: TRBJ1-1; CDR3: CASSFEGPWAGAFF; DNA: TGTGCCAGCAGCTTCGAGGGACCATGGGCGGGAGCTTTCTTT
D: TRBD2; V: TRBV30; size: -; J: TRBJ2-3; CDR3: CAWRVGREFTDTQYF; DNA: TGTGCCTGGAGGGTGGGGCGGGAGTTCACAGATACGCAGTATTTT
D: -; V: TRBV6-1; size: -; J: TRBJ2-1; CDR3: CASSERGRRNNEQFF; DNA: TGTGCCAGCAGTGAGCGGGGCCGGAGAAACAATGAGCAGTTCTTC
D: TRBD1; V: TRBV5-1; size: -; J: TRBJ2-3; CDR3: CASSLRTGSVDTQYF; DNA: TGCGCCAGCAGCTTACGGACAGGGAGTGTCGATACGCAGTATTTT
D: -; V: TRBV6-2/TRBV6-3; size: -; J: TRBJ2-1; CDR3: CASSYVYEQFF; DNA: TGTGCCAGCAGTTACGTCTATGAGCAGTTCTTC
D: -; V: TRBV5-1; size: -; J: TRBJ2-5; CDR3: CASSFSQETQYF; DNA: TGCGCCAGCAGCTTTTCCCAAGAGACCCAGTACTTC